Sequencing of this T cell receptor beta chain was carried out in a study of shared clonotypes between healthy human individuals. The CDR3 spans 15 residues. The germline gives CDR1 MNHEY, CDR2 SVGAGI. The ends lost 2 bases at V and 0 bases at J; junction bases unmatched: 4. Some clones are missing from TCRdb's copy, which holds only in-frame ones; the method was immunoSEQ multiplex PCR. The sample lists a few million clones; around nine tenths were seen once. Details on this clone: Its antigen is as yet unknown.

Study findings and constraints: The authors expected sequencing depth to affect clonotype sharing among donors.

This rearrangement joins TRBV6-5 to TRBJ2-7, with 7 bases identical to TRBD2. The clonotype was recovered from a young man in good health. The sample consisted of naive CD4+ T cells sorted from blood. As for subset: CD45RA+ positively selected. Here the CDR3 reads CASSYRGGASYEQYF. For the CDR3, the DNA is TGTGCCAGCAGTTACCGCGGGGGTGCCTCCTACGAGCAGTACTTC.